The TCR beta chain under discussion was sequenced for a study of Graves' ophthalmopathy and Graves' hyperthyroidism. The V segment lost 10 bases and the J segment 7 bases; nucleotides outside the gene matches: 8. The germline gives CDR1 MNHNS, CDR2 SASEGT. This CDR3 has 12 amino acids. Scientists amplified the TCR beta CDR3 regions from RNA transcripts. The library came from an HTBI-primed first-round RT-PCR and a second-round multiplex PCR. TCRdb itself ran the multiplex PCR reads through MiXCR, one entry per CDR3 protein. The sample lists 400,000 or so distinct CDR3 sequences; roughly 14% were seen once. This clonotype has only a few counts. A read error may explain this, as a much larger clone is one base away.

This TCR derives from a woman aged 18-29 years with stable Graves' hyperthyroidism. V and J are TRBV6-1 and TRBJ2-5, with 8 bases identical to TRBD2. The sequenced sample consisted of peripheral blood. The CDR3 loop reads CATFGGVGTQYF. CDR3 DNA sequence: TGTGCCACCTTCGGGGGGGTCGGGACCCAGTACTTC.